The sequence of this T cell receptor (beta chain) was determined in a study of T cell repertoires in cytomegalovirus infection. This clonotype was seen a handful of times. What it recognizes is unknown. One entry per CDR3 protein, called by TCRdb with MiXCR from the reads. The sample carries some 940,000 distinct CDR3 sequences, approximately 31% recorded once. V lost 5 bases and J 4 bases, leaving 24 bases between the germline ends. Per germline, CDR1 SGHNT and CDR2 YENEEA. The length of the CDR3 is 18 residues. The chain couples TRBV11-3 to TRBJ2-1; D assignment may be TRBD1 or TRBD2 (5 bases each). This specimen consisted of cultured CD8+ T cells from PBMCs, obtained from culture after CMV antigen stimulation. The TCR sequence derives from a human donor in good health (CMV status not recorded). Some clones in this sample may be carry-over from other donors' samples. CDR3 nucleotides: TGTGCCAGCAGCGAGGGGACGGTAGCTTCTATTAGTTACAATGAGCAGTTCTTC. Residues: CASSEGTVASISYNEQFF.